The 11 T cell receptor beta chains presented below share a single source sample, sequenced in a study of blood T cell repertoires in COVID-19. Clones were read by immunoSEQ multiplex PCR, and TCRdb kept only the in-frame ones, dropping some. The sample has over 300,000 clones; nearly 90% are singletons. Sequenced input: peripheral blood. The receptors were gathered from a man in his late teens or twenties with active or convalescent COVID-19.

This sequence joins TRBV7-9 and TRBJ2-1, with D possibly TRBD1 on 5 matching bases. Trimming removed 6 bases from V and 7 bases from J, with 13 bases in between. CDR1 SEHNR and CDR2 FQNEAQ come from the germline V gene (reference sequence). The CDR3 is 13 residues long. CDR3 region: CASRPYTGNEQFF. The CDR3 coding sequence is TGTGCCAGCAGACCTTATACAGGTAATGAGCAGTTCTTC.

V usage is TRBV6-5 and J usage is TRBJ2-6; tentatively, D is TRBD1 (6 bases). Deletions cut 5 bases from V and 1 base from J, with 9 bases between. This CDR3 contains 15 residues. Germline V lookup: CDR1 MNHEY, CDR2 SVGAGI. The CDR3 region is CASSKQGSGANVLTF. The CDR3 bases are TGTGCCAGCAGTAAACAGGGTTCTGGGGCCAACGTCCTGACTTTC.

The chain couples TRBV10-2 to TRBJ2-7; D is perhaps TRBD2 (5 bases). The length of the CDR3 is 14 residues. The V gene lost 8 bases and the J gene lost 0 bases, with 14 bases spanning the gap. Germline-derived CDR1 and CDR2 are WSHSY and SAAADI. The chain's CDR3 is CASYKSGASYEQYF. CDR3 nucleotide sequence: TGCGCCAGCTACAAAAGCGGAGCCTCCTACGAGCAGTACTTC.

The CDR3 loop is CASSQDGPYEQYF. As DNA, the CDR3 is TGTGCCAGCAGCCAAGATGGCCCCTACGAGCAGTACTTC. This sequence joins TRBV3-1 (or the pseudogene TRBV3-2) and TRBJ2-7; D unresolved. Trimming pared 0 bases from V and 2 bases from J, leaving 5 bases between. The CDR3 totals 13 residues. The V gene's germline CDR1 is LGHDT and CDR2 YNNKEL (reference sequence).

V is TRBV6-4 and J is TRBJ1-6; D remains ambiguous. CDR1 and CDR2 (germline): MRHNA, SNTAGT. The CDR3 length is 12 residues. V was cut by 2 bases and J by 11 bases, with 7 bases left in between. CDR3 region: CASSDGRAPLHF. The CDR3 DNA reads TGTGCCAGCAGTGACGGGCGCGCACCCCTCCACTTT.

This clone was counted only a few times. CDR3 sequence: CSAGTDYGYTF. CDR3 coding DNA: TGCAGCGCCGGGACAGACTATGGCTACACCTTC. This chain connects TRBV29-1 to TRBJ1-2; TRBD1 aligns across 7 bases. This CDR3 contains 11 residues. Germline trimming cut 7 bases from V and 3 bases from J; bases unmatched to any gene: 2. The germline gives CDR1 SQVTM, CDR2 ANQGSEA.

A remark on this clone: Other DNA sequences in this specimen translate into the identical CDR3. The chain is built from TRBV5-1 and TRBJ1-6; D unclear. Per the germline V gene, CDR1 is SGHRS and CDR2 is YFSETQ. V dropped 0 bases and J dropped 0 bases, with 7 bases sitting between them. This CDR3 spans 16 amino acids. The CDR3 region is CASSLAGSSYNSPLHF. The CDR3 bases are TGCGCCAGCAGCTTGGCCGGGAGCTCCTATAATTCACCCCTCCACTTT.

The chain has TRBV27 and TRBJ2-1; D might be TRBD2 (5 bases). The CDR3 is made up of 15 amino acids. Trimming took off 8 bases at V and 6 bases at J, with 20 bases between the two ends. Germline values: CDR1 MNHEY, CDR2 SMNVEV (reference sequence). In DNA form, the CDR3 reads TGTGCCAGCGAGATCGTCGGGGTGGACCCCAATGAGCAGTTCTTC. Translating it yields CASEIVGVDPNEQFF.

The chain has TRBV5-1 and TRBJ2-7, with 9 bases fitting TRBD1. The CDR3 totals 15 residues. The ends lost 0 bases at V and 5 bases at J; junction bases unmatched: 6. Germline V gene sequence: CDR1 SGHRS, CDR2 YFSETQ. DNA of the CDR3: TGCGCCAGCAGCTTGGAAGGACAGGGGTTGGACGAGCAGTACTTC. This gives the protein CASSLEGQGLDEQYF.

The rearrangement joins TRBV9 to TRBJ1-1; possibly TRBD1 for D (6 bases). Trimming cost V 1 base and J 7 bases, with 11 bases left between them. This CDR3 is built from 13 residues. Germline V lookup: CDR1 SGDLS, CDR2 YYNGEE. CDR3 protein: CASSVLSGVEAFF. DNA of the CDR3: TGTGCCAGCAGCGTACTATCAGGGGTTGAAGCTTTCTTT.

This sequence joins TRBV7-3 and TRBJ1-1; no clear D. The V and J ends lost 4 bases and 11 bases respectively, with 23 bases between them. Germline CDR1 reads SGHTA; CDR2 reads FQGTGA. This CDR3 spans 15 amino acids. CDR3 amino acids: CASSSGPGFPAGAFF. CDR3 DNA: TGTGCCAGCAGCTCCGGACCGGGATTCCCTGCCGGGGCTTTCTTT.